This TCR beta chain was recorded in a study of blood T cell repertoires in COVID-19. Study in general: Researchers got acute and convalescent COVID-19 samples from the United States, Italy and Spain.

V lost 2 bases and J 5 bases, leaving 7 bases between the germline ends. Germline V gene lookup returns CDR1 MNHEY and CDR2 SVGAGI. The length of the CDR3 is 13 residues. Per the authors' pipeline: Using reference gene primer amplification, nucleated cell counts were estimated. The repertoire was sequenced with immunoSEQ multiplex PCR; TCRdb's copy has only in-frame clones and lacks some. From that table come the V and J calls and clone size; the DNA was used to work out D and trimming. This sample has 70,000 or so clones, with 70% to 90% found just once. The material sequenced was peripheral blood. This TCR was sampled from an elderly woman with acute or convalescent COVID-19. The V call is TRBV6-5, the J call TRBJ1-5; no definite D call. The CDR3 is CASSYGRDQPQHF. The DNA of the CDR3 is TGTGCCAGCAGTTACGGCCGTGATCAGCCCCAGCATTTT.